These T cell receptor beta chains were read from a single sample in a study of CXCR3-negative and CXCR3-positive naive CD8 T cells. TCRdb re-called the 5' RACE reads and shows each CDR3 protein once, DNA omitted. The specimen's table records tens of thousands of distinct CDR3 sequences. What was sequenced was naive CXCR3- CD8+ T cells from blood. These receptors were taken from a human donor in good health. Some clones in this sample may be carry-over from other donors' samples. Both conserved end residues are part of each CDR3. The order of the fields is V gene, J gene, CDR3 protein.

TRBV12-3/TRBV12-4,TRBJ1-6,CASKGTGLSSPLHF
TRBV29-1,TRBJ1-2,CSVEDRGAGYGYTF
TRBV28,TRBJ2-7,CASSSMGLERRHEQYF
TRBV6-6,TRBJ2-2,CASSYIAGWELFF
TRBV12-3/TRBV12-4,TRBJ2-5,CASSLTGETQYF
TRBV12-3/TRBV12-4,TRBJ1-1,CASSLGPWTEAFF
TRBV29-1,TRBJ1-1,CSVKGQLLEAFF
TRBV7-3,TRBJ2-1,CARGFGREQFF
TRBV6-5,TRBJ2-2,CASSYGGTGELFF
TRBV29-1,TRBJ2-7,CSVEDRRGLAYEQYF
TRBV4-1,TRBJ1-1,CASRGPTAEAFF
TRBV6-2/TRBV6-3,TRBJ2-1,CASMGGLSIYNEQFF
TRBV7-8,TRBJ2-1,CASSIGTSGYEQFF
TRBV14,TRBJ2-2,CASSPLGATNTGELFF
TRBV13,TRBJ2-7,CASTPRRDTTYEQYF